Shown below are 3 T cell receptor beta chains from a single sample sequenced in a study of T cell responses to AZD1222 COVID-19 vaccine. The repertoire was sequenced with immunoSEQ multiplex PCR; TCRdb's copy has only in-frame clones and lacks some. This sample carries over 120,000 clones, roughly nine tenths of them seen once, and the ten largest clones take roughly 1.7%. The material sequenced was peripheral blood, taken 28 days after the second AZD1222 dose. Every receptor here comes from an adult who received the AZD1222 COVID-19 vaccine.

The rearrangement links TRBV5-5 to TRBJ1-2; D is perhaps TRBD1 (6 bases). Trimming stripped 1 base from V and 5 bases from J, with 12 bases between. Germline V gene sequence: CDR1 SGHKS, CDR2 YYEKEE (reference sequence). There are 14 residues in the CDR3. The CDR3 bases are TGTGCCAGCAGCTTGACAGGGAGGTTTTATGGCTACACCTTC. Translation gives CASSLTGRFYGYTF. Full variable domain (outside the CDR3, taken from reference TRBV5-5 and TRBJ1-2): DAGVTQSPTHLIKTRGQQVTLRCSPISGHKSVSWYQQVLGQGPQFIFQYYEKEERGRGNFPDRFSARQFPNYSSELNVNALLLGDSALYLCASSLTGRFYGYTFGSGTRLTVV.

The V and J genes are TRBV9 and TRBJ1-6; perhaps TRBD1 as D (5 bases). Trimming removed 4 bases at V and 7 bases at J, with 12 bases between. The V gene's germline CDR1 is SGDLS and CDR2 YYNGEE. This CDR3 comprises 14 residues. In DNA, the CDR3 is TGTGCCAGCAGCCCCAGGGTGGAAAATTCACCCCTCCACTTT. It translates to CASSPRVENSPLHF.

The V and J genes are TRBV6-6 and TRBJ2-5; D ambiguous. The CDR3 extends over 12 amino acids. The germline V gene has CDR1 MNHNY and CDR2 SVGAGI (reference sequence). V gave up 2 bases and J gave up 2 bases, with 3 bases separating them. The CDR3 is CASSYNQETQYF. As DNA, the CDR3 is TGTGCCAGCAGTTACAATCAAGAGACCCAGTACTTC.